The present TCR beta chain was sequenced within a study of identical twins. Via MiXCR, TCRdb re-called the 5' RACE reads, giving one row per CDR3 protein. Of about 520,000 distinct CDR3 sequences detected, around 20% appear once; the ten largest clones hold 0.91%. This clonotype was observed a handful of times. These data are also associated with another study on T cells expressing NK-cell markers.

This clonotype was obtained from a woman younger than 35 in good health. Specimen: CD4+ T cells sorted from blood.

The CDR3 region is CASSLTSGRTYASEQYF. Written as DNA, the CDR3 is TGCGCCAGCAGCTTGACTAGCGGGAGAACCTACGCCTCCGAGCAGTACTTC. This sequence joins TRBV5-1 and TRBJ2-7, with 11 bases fitting TRBD2. This CDR3 is built from 17 residues. Germline trimming cut 1 base from V and 6 bases from J; bases unmatched to any gene: 12. Germline assignment: CDR1 SGHRS and CDR2 YFSETQ.